This is a list of T cell receptor beta chains from one sample in a study of blood T cells in healthy people across ages. TCRdb recomputed calls from the 5' RACE reads with MiXCR, one row per CDR3 protein. The table records fewer than 900,000 distinct CDR3 sequences, about 36% of them present only once. The specimen sequenced was blood. The receptors originated from a man aged 18 to 30 in good health. Each CDR3 is given with its conserved first and last residue. Fields, in order: V gene, J gene, CDR3 protein.

TRBV5-1	TRBJ1-1	CASRPTGNSPEAFF
TRBV7-2	TRBJ2-5	CASSPEGLPQETQYF
TRBV7-2	TRBJ1-4	CASSLGDRIPNEKLFF
TRBV2	TRBJ1-1	CASKGTGGSTEAFF
TRBV27	TRBJ1-1	CASSFSVRGEAFF
TRBV6-1	TRBJ1-1	CASSAPHTFRAFF
TRBV6-5	TRBJ2-7	CASSYSGIGGPTYEQYF
TRBV20-1	TRBJ2-3	CSPATDTQYF
TRBV6-6	TRBJ1-2	CASSPSGVDGYTF
TRBV25-1	TRBJ2-1	CASSVWAQGAYNEQFF
TRBV9	TRBJ2-1	CAGSLGGSSYNEQFF
TRBV5-1	TRBJ1-2	CAGSLEPGSYGYTF
TRBV6-1	TRBJ2-7	CASSDIRGEQYF
TRBV4-1	TRBJ2-1	CASSQPYAGRGNEQFF
TRBV7-2	TRBJ1-5	CASSLGQGYSQPQHF
TRBV4-2	TRBJ2-1	CASSQGTAGSYNEQFF
TRBV12-3/TRBV12-4	TRBJ2-6	CASSSGWTANVLTF
TRBV4-2	TRBJ2-3	CASSQHGEDTDTQYF
TRBV27	TRBJ1-2	CASRRTGQGSYGYTF
TRBV7-2	TRBJ2-5	CASSLVGTQETQYF
TRBV7-9	TRBJ1-2	CASSLGDIYGYTF
TRBV7-2	TRBJ2-1	CASSLSSTDNYNEQFF
TRBV24-1	TRBJ2-7	CATSDFAFGEQYF
TRBV7-2	TRBJ1-2	CASSPGSGWVNYGYTF
TRBV20-1	TRBJ2-3	CSARGRGFTDTQYF
TRBV7-2	TRBJ1-6	CASSLGQLYNSPPHF
TRBV20-1	TRBJ2-4	CSARDRLWGSGAKNIQYF
TRBV7-2	TRBJ1-2	CASSLETDRRNGYTF
TRBV12-3/TRBV12-4	TRBJ1-2	CASSHRVLDYGYTF
TRBV12-3/TRBV12-4	TRBJ2-7	CASSSPLTGISPYNEQYF
TRBV2	TRBJ1-1	CASSQREKNTEAFF
TRBV5-5	TRBJ1-2	CASSLGQGLIYGYTF
TRBV6-5	TRBJ2-7	CASRHGQLSYNEQYF
TRBV20-1	TRBJ1-2	CSAEVREVINYGYTF
TRBV29-1	TRBJ2-1	CSVEGASSQNEQFF
TRBV15	TRBJ2-7	CATSRSYNEQYF
TRBV15	TRBJ2-5	CATSIRQGETQYF
TRBV12-3/TRBV12-4	TRBJ2-5	CASSLLRQEETQYF
TRBV2	TRBJ2-7	CASKRTFFYEQYF
TRBV28	TRBJ2-7	CASSTGRGSIYEQYF
TRBV3-1	TRBJ1-6	CASSSFGQGKNSPLHF